This record covers a single T cell receptor (beta chain). Its matching antigen is unknown. This record comes from a study of identical twins. Study findings and constraints: Models came in too low on out-of-frame TCR alpha sharing in monozygotic twins.

The authors used template switching to add a universal primer site and gave cDNA unique molecular identifiers. TCRdb re-called the 5' RACE reads through MiXCR, storing one row per CDR3 protein. The data hold hundreds of thousands of distinct CDR3 sequences, with around a sixth observed a single time. These records were also assigned to another study, of T cells expressing NK-cell markers.

Input material: PBMCs. This receptor was obtained from a woman aged 18-29 years in good health.

The CDR3 is CASSKGQGPLSYEQYF. The DNA for the CDR3 is TGTGCCAGCAGCAAGGGACAGGGCCCTCTATCCTACGAGCAGTACTTC. The rearrangement uses TRBV5-4 and TRBJ2-7; 9 bases agree with TRBD1. This CDR3 has 16 amino acids. Germline V CDR1 and CDR2: SGHNT, YYREEE (reference sequence). J gave up 1 base and V 4 bases, and 9 bases lay outside the gene matches.